What follows are 14 T cell receptor beta chains derived from one specimen sequenced in a study of blood T cells in healthy people across ages. Combining a sample-barcoded 5' primer with a J-beta primer mix, a second PCR ran for about 7 to 12 cycles. One entry per CDR3 protein, called by TCRdb with MiXCR from the 5' RACE reads. The data contain approximately 810,000 distinct CDR3 sequences, less than 35% of them seen just once; the ten biggest clones take up roughly 17%. The sample comprised blood. These receptors were obtained from a woman of 80 years or more in good health.

This chain links TRBV30 with TRBJ2-1; no clear D. V lost 4 bases to trimming and J lost 14 bases, with 18 bases between them. This CDR3 spans 12 amino acids. CDR1 is GTSNPN, CDR2 SVGIG, per germline (reference sequence). CDR3: CAWTQQPFQEFF. The CDR3 nucleotides read TGTGCCTGGACCCAGCAGCCCTTCCAGGAGTTCTTC.

Notes on this clonotype: A single base separates this from a much larger clone, so it may be a read error. The genes are TRBV6-6 and TRBJ2-7; 7 nucleotides agree with TRBD1. V was pared by 0 bases and J by 0 bases, with 8 bases of the junction left unmatched. This CDR3 is built from 17 residues. The germline V gene encodes CDR1 MNHNY and CDR2 SVGAGI (reference sequence). CDR3 sequence reads: CASSYSKATGLSYEQYF. CDR3 DNA: TGTGCCAGCAGTTACTCGAAGGCGACAGGGCTCTCCTACGAGCAGTACTTC.

Regarding this clonotype: This may be a read error: a much more frequent sequence differs by one nucleotide. The chain is built from TRBV3-1 and TRBJ2-1, with 7 bases identical to TRBD2. Germline V gene sequence: CDR1 LGHDT, CDR2 YNNKEL (reference sequence). The CDR3 covers 14 residues. CDR3 sequence (DNA): TGTGCCAGCGAAGCGGGGAGCTCCTACAATGAGCGGTTCTTC. Translating it yields CASEAGSSYNERFF.

This clonotype was counted ten times or more. The chain is built from TRBV20-1 and TRBJ2-5; D unresolved. This CDR3 comprises 14 residues. Between the trimmed V and J ends, which lost 6 bases and 7 bases, there was a span of 21 bases. Germline V gene lookup returns CDR1 DFQATT and CDR2 SNEGSKA (reference sequence). CDR3 protein: CSAGYPGAPRTQYF. Written as DNA, the CDR3 is TGCAGTGCGGGTTACCCGGGCGCCCCAAGGACCCAGTACTTC.

This clonotype was counted many times. V is TRBV3-1 and J is TRBJ1-6; the match to TRBD1 covers 7 bases. The CDR3 loop spans 15 amino acids. Germline V CDR1 and CDR2: LGHDT, YNNKEL (reference sequence). V dropped 1 base and J dropped 5; count of bases not matched to a gene: 2. The CDR3 nucleotides are TGTGCCAGCAGCCAAGCCGGGACAGATAATTCACCCCTCCACTTT. It yields the protein CASSQAGTDNSPLHF.

In its sample, this clonotype was seen many times. V gene TRBV11-2 combines with J gene TRBJ2-4; weak D call: TRBD1 (5 bases). The CDR3 totals 18 residues. Germline V lookup: CDR1 SGHAT, CDR2 FQNNGV. V was shortened by 0 bases and J by 1 base, with 16 bases between the two germline ends. The CDR3 DNA reads TGTGCCAGCAGCTTAGATGGGGCAGGATTCACTGCCAAAAACATTCAGTACTTC. It encodes CASSLDGAGFTAKNIQYF.

In this sample, this clonotype turned up many times. The rearrangement uses TRBV7-8 and TRBJ2-3; D perhaps matches TRBD2 (5 bases). Germline values: CDR1 SGHVS, CDR2 FQNEAQ. The CDR3 covers 16 residues. Trimming removed 0 bases from V and 0 bases from J, with 10 bases in between. This CDR3 reads CASSLARVFSTDTQYF. In nucleotides, the CDR3 is TGTGCCAGCAGCTTAGCGCGGGTTTTTAGCACAGATACGCAGTATTTT.

The chain links TRBV7-2 to TRBJ1-2, with D tentatively TRBD1 (6 bases). Deletions cut 2 bases from V and 4 bases from J, with 8 bases between. Germline CDR1 and CDR2: SGHTA and FQGNSA. The CDR3 runs to 13 residues. CDR3 nucleotide sequence: TGTGCCAGCAGCTTACCGGACAGCTATGGCTACACCTTC. Its protein product is CASSLPDSYGYTF.

The rearrangement joins TRBV6-2 or TRBV6-3 to TRBJ1-5; TRBD1 aligns across 8 bases. The germline V gene has CDR1 MNHEY and CDR2 SVGEGT. V was clipped by 6 bases and J by 4 bases; unmatched bases: 8. The length of the CDR3 is 15 residues. The CDR3 nucleotides read TGTGCCAGCAGATTCGACAGGGGAGGTAATCAGCCCCAGCATTTT. Amino acid sequence: CASRFDRGGNQPQHF.

This clonotype was observed a few times. This sequence joins TRBV4-3 and TRBJ1-1; D possibly corresponds to TRBD1 (5 bases). CDR3 size: 18 residues. Germline assignment: CDR1 LGHNA and CDR2 YSLEER. Trimming removed 1 base from V and 3 bases from J, with 21 bases in between. The CDR3 coding sequence is TGCGCCAGCAGCCAAGCTTTACAGGAACAAGGTTGGGACACTGAAGCTTTCTTT. Translation: CASSQALQEQGWDTEAFF.

This clonotype has at least ten counts. The chain combines TRBV6-2 or TRBV6-3 with TRBJ1-5; tentatively, D is TRBD1 (5 bases). Germline assignment: CDR1 MNHEY and CDR2 SVGEGT. The ends were cut back, 6 bases at V and 2 bases at J, with 32 bases in the middle. The length of the CDR3 is 21 residues. The CDR3 here is CASSQYSSPSSGASGNQPQHF. CDR3 bases: TGTGCCAGCAGCCAATACTCTTCGCCATCCAGTGGGGCATCGGGCAATCAGCCCCAGCATTTT.

The rearrangement links TRBV5-5 to TRBJ2-2; TRBD1 is a possible D gene (5 bases). Germline CDR1 reads SGHKS; CDR2 reads YYEKEE (reference sequence). This CDR3 spans 15 amino acids. V gave up 1 base and J gave up 4 bases, with 11 bases separating them. The CDR3 DNA is TGTGCCAGCAGCTTGAGAGACAGTCCCACCGGGGAGCTGTTTTTT. Translated: CASSLRDSPTGELFF.

This clonotype came up many times. This chain uses TRBV5-5 with TRBJ2-7, with D perhaps TRBD2 (5 bases). This CDR3 region has 13 residues. V lost 5 bases and J 5 bases, leaving 14 bases between the germline ends. Looked up from germline, CDR1 is SGHKS and CDR2 is YYEKEE (reference sequence). The CDR3 loop is CASRRPSGNEQYF. For the CDR3, the DNA is TGTGCCAGCAGACGGCCGTCCGGGAACGAGCAGTACTTC.

This clonotype was counted at least ten times. In nucleotides, the CDR3 is TGTGCCAGCAGCGGCCAGACAGGGGGCCTGGAGACCCAGTACTTC. Amino acids: CASSGQTGGLETQYF. The gene calls are TRBV7-2 and TRBJ2-5; 10 bases are a match to TRBD1. V lost 5 bases and J lost 5; bases outside the gene matches: 8. Per germline, CDR1 SGHTA and CDR2 FQGNSA. The CDR3 length is 15 residues.